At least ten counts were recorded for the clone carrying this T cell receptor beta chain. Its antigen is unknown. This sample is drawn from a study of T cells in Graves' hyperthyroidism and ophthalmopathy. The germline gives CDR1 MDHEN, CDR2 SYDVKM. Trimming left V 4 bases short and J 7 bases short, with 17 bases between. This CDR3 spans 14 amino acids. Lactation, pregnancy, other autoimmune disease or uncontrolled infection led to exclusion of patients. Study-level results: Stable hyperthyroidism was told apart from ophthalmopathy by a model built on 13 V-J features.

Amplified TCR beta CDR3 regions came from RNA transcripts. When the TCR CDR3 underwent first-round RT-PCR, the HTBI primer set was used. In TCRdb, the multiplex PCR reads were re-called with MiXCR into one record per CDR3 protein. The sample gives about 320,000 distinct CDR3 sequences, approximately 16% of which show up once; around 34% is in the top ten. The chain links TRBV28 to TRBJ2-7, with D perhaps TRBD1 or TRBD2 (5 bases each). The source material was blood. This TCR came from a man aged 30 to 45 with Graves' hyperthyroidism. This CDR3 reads CASSSRDGLREQYF. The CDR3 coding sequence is TGTGCCAGCAGTTCCCGGGACGGTCTGAGGGAGCAGTACTTC.